This passage covers 17 T cell receptor beta chains from one sample sequenced in a study of T cells in Graves' hyperthyroidism and ophthalmopathy (dated by TCRdb to the late 2010s). The library relied on multiplex PCR. The sequencing machine was an Illumina HiSeq 2000. TCR beta CDR3 regions were amplified from RNA transcripts. The TCR CDR3 was subjected to a first round of RT-PCR using the HTBI primer set and the Qiagen OneStep RT-PCR kit. Using fastp trimming at Q25 and MiXCR clonotype assembly, TCRdb reanalyzed the public sequencing data and kept in-frame beta chains. Identical CDR3 proteins give one entry, which carries the most common genes and DNA. Present in this sample are about 640,000 distinct CDR3 sequences, about 20% of which were seen just once. Clones ranked in the top ten supply approximately 30% of the sample. Sequencing input: blood. The receptors here all came from a man aged 30-40 years with Graves' ophthalmopathy.

The J gene is TRBJ2-5, the V gene TRBV12-3 or TRBV12-4; 10 bases agree with TRBD2. The V gene end was trimmed by 6 bases and the J gene end by 5 bases; junction bases not matched to a gene: 9. This CDR3 is 15 amino acids long. The CDR3 reads CASRSGRVVGETQYF. CDR3 DNA sequence: TGTGCCAGCAGGAGCGGGAGGGTTGTAGGGGAGACCCAGTACTTC.

The chain uses TRBV29-1 and TRBJ2-2; 14 nucleotides align to TRBD2. After removal of 5 bases from V and 5 bases from J, the junction contained 7 bases not matched to a gene. The germline CDR1 and CDR2 sequences are SQVTM and ANQGSEA. CDR3 size: 16 residues. In nucleotides, the CDR3 is TGCAGCGTTCTTAATAGACTAGCGGGAGGGACCGGGGAGCTGTTTTTT. This encodes CSVLNRLAGGTGELFF.

The chain employs TRBV7-6 and TRBJ1-1; maybe TRBD1 (5 bases). Germline CDR1 SGHVS, CDR2 FNYEAQ. The CDR3 extends over 16 amino acids. The V end was cut by 1 base, the J end by 0 bases, with 12 bases between. The CDR3 region has the DNA TGTGCCAGCAGCTTAGTGGGGGAGGGATTGAACACTGAAGCTTTCTTT. It yields the protein CASSLVGEGLNTEAFF.

This clonotype was found a few times. This chain joins TRBV20-1 and TRBJ2-1; D may be TRBD2 (6 bases). There are 16 residues in the CDR3. Germline V lookup: CDR1 DFQATT, CDR2 SNEGSKA (reference sequence). V shed 3 bases and J shed 5 bases, with 20 bases lying between them. The CDR3 DNA sequence: TGCAGTGCTAGTCATATAGGTCTAGCGAGAGACAATGAGCAGTTCTTC. Its translation is CSASHIGLARDNEQFF.

The genes are TRBV27 and TRBJ1-5; D not certain. Germline CDR1 MNHEY, CDR2 SMNVEV (reference sequence). This CDR3 comprises 13 residues. V shed 5 bases and J shed 5 bases, with 10 bases lying between them. The CDR3: CASSHKWDQPQHF. The CDR3 coding sequence is TGTGCCAGCAGTCATAAGTGGGATCAGCCCCAGCATTTT.

The CDR3 nucleotides read TGCGCCAGCAGCCAAGAAGGGGCTAGCGGCTCCTACGAGCAGTACTTC. This codes for CASSQEGASGSYEQYF. V usage is TRBV5-1 and J usage is TRBJ2-7; 7 bases align to TRBD2. Losses at the gene ends were 4 bases for V and 0 bases for J; bases not matched to a gene: 10. The CDR3 extends over 16 amino acids. From germline, CDR1 is SGHRS and CDR2 YFSETQ.

J is TRBJ1-1 and V is TRBV5-6; maybe TRBD1 (5 bases). Per the germline V gene, CDR1 is SGHDT and CDR2 is YYEEEE. There are 17 residues in the CDR3. V lost 4 bases and J 0 bases, leaving 19 bases between the germline ends. For the CDR3, the DNA is TGTGCCAGCAGCCCACCATTGGGCTGGGGGATGAACACTGAAGCTTTCTTT. Translation gives CASSPPLGWGMNTEAFF.

The chain recombines TRBV11-2 with TRBJ1-4, with TRBD1 identical over 8 bases. The germline V gene encodes CDR1 SGHAT and CDR2 FQNNGV. This CDR3 contains 16 residues. The junction had 6 bases not matched to a gene; V was cut back by 6 bases and J by 0 bases. The CDR3 bases are TGTGCCAGCAGTGGGACAGGATCCGCAACTAATGAAAAACTGTTTTTT. Protein product: CASSGTGSATNEKLFF.

The chain links TRBV20-1 to TRBJ1-5; no firm D call. Deletions cut 0 bases from V and 1 base from J, with 7 bases between. The CDR3 is 14 residues long. Looked up from germline, CDR1 is DFQATT and CDR2 is SNEGSKA (reference sequence). The CDR3 loop is CSARDRRSNQPQHF. The CDR3 coding sequence is TGCAGTGCTAGAGACCGAAGGAGCAATCAGCCCCAGCATTTT.

About this clonotype: One junction end disagrees with the germline gene, perhaps due to a read error. This chain joins TRBV19 and TRBJ1-1, with 7 bases that match TRBD1. The CDR3 has 14 amino acids. The germline V gene has CDR1 LNHDA and CDR2 SQIVND (reference sequence). DNA for the CDR3: TGTGCCAGTATTATAAATGGCAGGGGGGCTGAAGCTTTCTTT. Amino acids: CASIINGRGAEAFF.

This sequence joins TRBV5-6 and TRBJ2-1, with 7 bases lining up with TRBD1. Trimming cost V 5 bases and J 4 bases; bases outside gene matches: 3. The CDR3 totals 13 residues. Looked up from germline, CDR1 is SGHDT and CDR2 is YYEEEE. In DNA form, the CDR3 reads TGTGCCAGCAGGTCAGGGGGATACAATGAGCAGTTCTTC. Amino acid sequence: CASRSGGYNEQFF.

The J gene is TRBJ2-5, the V gene TRBV20-1; D gene ambiguous. V was cut by 1 base and J by 4 bases, with 10 bases left in between. Germline CDR1 reads DFQATT; CDR2 reads SNEGSKA (reference sequence). CDR3 size: 13 residues. This CDR3 is CSARAAFIETQYF. In DNA form, the CDR3 reads TGCAGTGCTAGAGCGGCGTTTATAGAGACCCAGTACTTC.

The rearrangement links TRBV12-3 or TRBV12-4 to TRBJ1-4, with no clear D. Trimming shortened V by 3 bases and J by 2 bases, and 7 bases separated the two germline ends. CDR3 length: 14 amino acids. The CDR3 coding sequence is TGTGCCAGCAGTTTCACGGGGACTAATGAAAAACTGTTTTTT. Encoded protein: CASSFTGTNEKLFF.

This clonotype was detected once. The J gene is TRBJ2-5, the V gene TRBV27; 9 bases are a match to TRBD1. Germline V gives CDR1 MNHEY, CDR2 SMNVEV (reference sequence). This CDR3 is 14 amino acids long. V gave up 5 bases and J gave up 4 bases; unmatched junction bases: 5. CDR3 DNA: TGTGCCAGCAGTGCAGACAGGGGGACAGAGACCCAGTACTTC. Residues: CASSADRGTETQYF.

The J gene is TRBJ1-2, the V gene TRBV28; 11 positions agree with TRBD1. J lost 2 bases, V lost 8 bases, and 1 base had no gene match. CDR3 size: 13 residues. Germline V gene data show CDR1 as MDHEN and CDR2 as SYDVKM. CDR3 nucleotides: TGTGCCAGCGGGACAGGGGGGAACTATGGCTACACCTTC. Its protein product is CASGTGGNYGYTF.

This clonotype was picked up many times. This rearrangement joins TRBV30 to TRBJ2-2; 7 nucleotides align to TRBD2. The trim removed 4 bases at V and 6 bases at J, leaving 8 bases unmatched. CDR1 is GTSNPN, CDR2 SVGIG, per germline (reference sequence). This CDR3 has 14 amino acids. The CDR3, as DNA: TGTGCCTGGACGGGTGGGGAGGGAGCCGGGGAGCTGTTTTTT. Protein product: CAWTGGEGAGELFF.

In its sample, this clonotype was seen a few times. The chain recombines TRBV7-9 with TRBJ2-5, with TRBD1 matching 10 bases. CDR3 length: 16 residues. The ends lost 5 bases at V and 2 bases at J; junction bases unmatched: 8. CDR1 and CDR2 from the germline V gene are SEHNR and FQNEAQ (reference sequence). The CDR3 region is CASSQPDRGYQETQYF. CDR3 bases: TGTGCCAGCAGCCAGCCGGACAGGGGGTATCAAGAGACCCAGTACTTC.